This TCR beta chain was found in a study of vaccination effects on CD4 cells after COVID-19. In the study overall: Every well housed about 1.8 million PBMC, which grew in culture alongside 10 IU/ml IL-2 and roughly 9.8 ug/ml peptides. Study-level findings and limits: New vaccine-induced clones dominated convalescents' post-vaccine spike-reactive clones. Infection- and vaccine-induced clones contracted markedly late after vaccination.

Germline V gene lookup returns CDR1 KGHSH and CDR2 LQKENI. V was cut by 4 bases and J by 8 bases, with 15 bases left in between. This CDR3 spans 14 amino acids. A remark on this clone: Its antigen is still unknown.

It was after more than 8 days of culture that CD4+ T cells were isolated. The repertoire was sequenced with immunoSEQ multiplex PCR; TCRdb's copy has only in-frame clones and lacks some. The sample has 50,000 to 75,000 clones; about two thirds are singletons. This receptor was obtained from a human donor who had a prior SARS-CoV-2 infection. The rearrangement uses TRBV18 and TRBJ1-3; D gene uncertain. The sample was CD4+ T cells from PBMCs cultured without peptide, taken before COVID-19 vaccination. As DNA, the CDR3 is TGTGCCAGCTCACTAACCGGGGAGGTGGACACCATATATTTT. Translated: CASSLTGEVDTIYF. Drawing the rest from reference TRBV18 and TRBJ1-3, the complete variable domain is NAGVMQNPRHLVRRRGQEARLRCSPMKGHSHVYWYRQLPEEGLKFMVYLQKENIIDESGMPKERFSAEFPKEGPSILRIQQVVRGDSAAYFCASSLTGEVDTIYFGEGSWLTVV.